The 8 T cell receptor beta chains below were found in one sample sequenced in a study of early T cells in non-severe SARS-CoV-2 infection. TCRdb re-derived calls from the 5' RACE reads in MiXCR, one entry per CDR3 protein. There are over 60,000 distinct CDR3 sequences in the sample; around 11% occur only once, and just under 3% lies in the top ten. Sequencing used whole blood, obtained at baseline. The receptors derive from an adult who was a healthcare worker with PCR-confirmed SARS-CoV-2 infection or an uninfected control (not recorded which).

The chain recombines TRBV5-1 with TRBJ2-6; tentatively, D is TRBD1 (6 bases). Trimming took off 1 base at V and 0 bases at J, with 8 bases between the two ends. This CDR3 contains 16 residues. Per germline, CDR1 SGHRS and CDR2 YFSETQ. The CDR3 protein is CASSLSDSSGANVLTF. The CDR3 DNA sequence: TGCGCCAGCAGCTTGTCGGACAGCTCTGGGGCCAACGTCCTGACTTTC.

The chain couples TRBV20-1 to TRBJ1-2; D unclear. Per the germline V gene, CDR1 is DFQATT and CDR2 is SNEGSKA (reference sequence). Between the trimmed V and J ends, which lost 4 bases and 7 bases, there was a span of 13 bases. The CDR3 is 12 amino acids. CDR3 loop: CSATGNAAGYTF. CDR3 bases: TGCAGTGCTACTGGGAATGCGGCTGGCTACACCTTC.

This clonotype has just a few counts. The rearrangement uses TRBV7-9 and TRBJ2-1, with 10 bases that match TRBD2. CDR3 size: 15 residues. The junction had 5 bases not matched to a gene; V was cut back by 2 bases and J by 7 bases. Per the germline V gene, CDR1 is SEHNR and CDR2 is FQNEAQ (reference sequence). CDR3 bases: TGTGCCAGCAGCTTACTAGCGGGGGTCTGGAATGAGCAGTTCTTC. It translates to CASSLLAGVWNEQFF.

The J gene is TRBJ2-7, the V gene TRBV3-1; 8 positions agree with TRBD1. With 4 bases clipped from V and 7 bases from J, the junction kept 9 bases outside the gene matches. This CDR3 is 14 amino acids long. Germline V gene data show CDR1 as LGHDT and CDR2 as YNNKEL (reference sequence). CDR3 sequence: CASSLGQDSREQYF. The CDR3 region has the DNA TGTGCCAGCAGCCTGGGACAGGATTCGCGGGAGCAGTACTTC.

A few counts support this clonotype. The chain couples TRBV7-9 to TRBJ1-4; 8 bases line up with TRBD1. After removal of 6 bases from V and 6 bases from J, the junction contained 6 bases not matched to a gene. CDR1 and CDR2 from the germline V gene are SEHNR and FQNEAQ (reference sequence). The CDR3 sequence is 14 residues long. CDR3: CASRRTGKDEKLFF. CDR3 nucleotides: TGTGCCAGCAGACGGACAGGGAAGGATGAAAAACTGTTTTTT. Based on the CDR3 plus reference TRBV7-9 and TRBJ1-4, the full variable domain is DTGVSQNPRHKITKRGQNVTFRCDPISEHNRLYWYRQTLGQGPEFLTYFQNEAQLEKSRLLSDRFSAERPKGSFSTLEIQRTEQGDSAMYLCASRRTGKDEKLFFGSGTQLSVL.

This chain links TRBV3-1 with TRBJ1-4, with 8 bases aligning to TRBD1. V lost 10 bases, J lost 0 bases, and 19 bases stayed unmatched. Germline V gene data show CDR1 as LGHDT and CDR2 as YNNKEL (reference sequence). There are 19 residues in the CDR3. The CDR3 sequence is CAIRSGGADPRATNEKLFF. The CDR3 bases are TGTGCCATCCGATCAGGGGGCGCGGACCCGAGGGCAACTAATGAAAAACTGTTTTTT.

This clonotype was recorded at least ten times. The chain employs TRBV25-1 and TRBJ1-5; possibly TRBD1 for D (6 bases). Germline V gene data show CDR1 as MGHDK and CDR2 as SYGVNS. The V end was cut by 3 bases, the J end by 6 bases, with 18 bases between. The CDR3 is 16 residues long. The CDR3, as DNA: TGTGCCAGCAGTGAGGCGGGGGCCCGGGGCGGTCAGCCCCAGCATTTT. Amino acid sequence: CASSEAGARGGQPQHF.

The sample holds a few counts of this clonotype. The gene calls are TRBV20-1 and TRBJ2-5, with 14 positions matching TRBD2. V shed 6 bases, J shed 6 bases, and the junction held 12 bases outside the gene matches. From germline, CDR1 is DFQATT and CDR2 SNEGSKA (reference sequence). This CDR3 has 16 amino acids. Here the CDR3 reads CSAPGTSGGTRKTQYF. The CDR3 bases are TGCAGTGCCCCCGGGACTAGCGGGGGCACTCGAAAGACCCAGTACTTC.